What follows are 25 T cell receptor beta chains derived from one specimen sequenced in a study of blood T cell repertoires in COVID-19. Sequencing used immunoSEQ multiplex PCR; TCRdb keeps in-frame clones, though not all of them. In the table there are 250,000 to 300,000 clones, roughly nine tenths of which are singletons. The sample comprised PBMCs or T cells enriched from blood (not recorded which). These receptors originate from a woman aged 45-60 years who had been exposed to COVID-19.

The gene calls are TRBV5-1 and TRBJ2-5; 7 nucleotides agree with TRBD2. The junction had 3 bases not matched to a gene; V was cut back by 3 bases and J by 4 bases. The CDR3 is 13 residues long. The germline CDR1 and CDR2 sequences are SGHRS and YFSETQ. The CDR3 region has the DNA TGCGCCAGCAGCTCTGGCGGGGGAGAGACCCAGTACTTC. Translating it yields CASSSGGGETQYF.

This sequence joins TRBV6-5 and TRBJ2-2; 11 bases fit TRBD2. The CDR3 is 14 residues long. The V gene end was trimmed by 6 bases and the J gene end by 3 bases; junction bases not matched to a gene: 0. Germline loops: CDR1 MNHEY, CDR2 SVGAGI. Here the CDR3 reads CASRTSGDTGELFF. The CDR3 DNA sequence: TGTGCCAGCAGGACTAGCGGGGACACCGGGGAGCTGTTTTTT.

This rearrangement joins TRBV7-6 to TRBJ1-2, with TRBD1 as a possible D gene (6 bases). The CDR3 spans 13 residues. CDR1 is SGHVS and CDR2 is FNYEAQ in the germline V gene. Trimming shortened V by 1 base and J by 6 bases, and 9 bases separated the two germline ends. In DNA, the CDR3 is TGTGCCAGCAGCTTAGAACAGGGCAATGGCTACACCTTC. As protein: CASSLEQGNGYTF.

The V gene is TRBV16, the J gene TRBJ1-1, with 7 bases identical to TRBD1. Germline CDR1 and CDR2: KGHSY and FQNENV. V was clipped by 0 bases and J by 1 base; unmatched bases: 8. The CDR3 loop spans 17 amino acids. The CDR3 nucleotides read TGTGCCAGCAGCCAATCGGGCAAGGGACAGTCGAACACTGAAGCTTTCTTT. It specifies CASSQSGKGQSNTEAFF.

The rearrangement uses TRBV5-6 and TRBJ2-2; a possible D gene is TRBD1 (6 bases). The CDR3 covers 15 residues. Trimming left V 4 bases short and J 4 bases short, with 14 bases between. Germline CDR1 is SGHDT and CDR2 is YYEEEE. In DNA form, the CDR3 reads TGTGCCAGCAGCCCAACAGGGCCGAGCACCGGGGAGCTGTTTTTT. Encoded protein: CASSPTGPSTGELFF.

CDR3 protein: CASSFRQGRTTEAFF. CDR3 nucleotides: TGTGCCAGCAGCTTCAGACAGGGGAGGACGACTGAAGCTTTCTTT. This rearrangement joins TRBV5-6 to TRBJ1-1, with 8 bases fitting TRBD1. This CDR3 spans 15 amino acids. Germline CDR1 reads SGHDT; CDR2 reads YYEEEE. The trim removed 2 bases at V and 5 bases at J, leaving 8 bases unmatched.

The V call is TRBV5-4, the J call TRBJ1-4, with 7 bases identical to TRBD1. The germline V gene encodes CDR1 SGHNT and CDR2 YYREEE (reference sequence). The ends lost 4 bases at V and 3 bases at J; junction bases unmatched: 3. The CDR3 runs to 14 residues. The CDR3 DNA is TGTGCCAGCAGCCAAGGACAGGCTAATGAAAAACTGTTTTTT. Translated: CASSQGQANEKLFF.

The chain recombines TRBV12-3 or TRBV12-4 with TRBJ2-1; D uncertain. The ends were cut back, 5 bases at V and 9 bases at J, with 8 bases in the middle. The CDR3 consists of 11 residues. Here the CDR3 DNA reads TGTGCCAGCAGTGCTACGGGTGAGCAGTTCTTC. Translation gives CASSATGEQFF.

The rearrangement links TRBV23-1 to TRBJ1-6; 8 bases fit TRBD1. TRBV23-1 is labeled an ORF, and its function is uncertain. The CDR3 extends over 16 amino acids. V lost 5 bases to trimming and J lost 4 bases; unmatched junction nucleotides: 7. The CDR3 bases are TGCGCCAGCAGTGCCACTTGGACAGGGTATAATTCACCCCTCCACTTT. It codes for CASSATWTGYNSPLHF.

This chain connects TRBV7-9 to TRBJ2-7, with a weak D call TRBD1 (6 bases). CDR3 length: 12 amino acids. V gave up 5 bases and J gave up 6 bases, with 11 bases separating them. CDR1 is SEHNR and CDR2 is FQNEAQ in the germline V gene (reference sequence). The CDR3 loop reads CASSVQGPEQYF. The CDR3, as DNA: TGTGCCAGCAGCGTACAGGGCCCCGAGCAGTACTTC.

This clone was seen once. The chain combines TRBV2 with TRBJ2-7, with D tentatively TRBD2 (6 bases). Trimming removed 7 bases from V and 0 bases from J, with 13 bases in between. CDR1 SNHLY and CDR2 FYNNEI come from the germline V gene. The CDR3 loop spans 14 amino acids. The CDR3 DNA reads TGTGCCAGCAACGAGCGGGTCAACTCCTACGAGCAGTACTTC. Residues: CASNERVNSYEQYF.

The V gene is TRBV30, the J gene TRBJ1-6; no definite D call. V was trimmed by 1 base and J by 14 bases, leaving 9 bases between them. This CDR3 spans 11 amino acids. Germline assignment: CDR1 GTSNPN and CDR2 SVGIG (reference sequence). CDR3 region: CAWSGVAALHF. CDR3 in DNA: TGTGCCTGGAGTGGGGTAGCTGCCCTCCACTTT. Full variable domain (remainder filled in from reference TRBV30 and TRBJ1-6): SQTIHQWPATLVQPVGSPLSLECTVEGTSNPNLYWYRQAAGRGLQLLFYSVGIGQISSEVPQNLSASRPQDRQFILSSKKLLLSDSGFYLCAWSGVAALHFGNGTRLTVT.

The V and J genes are TRBV7-9 and TRBJ1-1; 12 nucleotides match TRBD1. Trimming cost V 5 bases and J 6 bases; bases outside gene matches: 10. The CDR3 consists of 16 residues. From germline, CDR1 is SEHNR and CDR2 FQNEAQ (reference sequence). The CDR3 here is CASSLTRGQGASEAFF. CDR3 coding DNA: TGTGCCAGCAGCCTTACACGGGGACAGGGGGCCTCTGAAGCTTTCTTT.

V usage is TRBV11-2 and J usage is TRBJ2-7; D gene unclear. The length of the CDR3 is 13 residues. Germline V lookup: CDR1 SGHAT, CDR2 FQNNGV. Between the trimmed V and J ends, which lost 3 bases and 2 bases, there was a span of 8 bases. The CDR3 loop is CASSLGRTYEQYF. CDR3 DNA sequence: TGTGCCAGCAGCTTGGGCAGGACCTACGAGCAGTACTTC.

V usage is TRBV7-2 and J usage is TRBJ2-7; 9 nucleotides align to TRBD1. The CDR3 is 14 residues long. Germline V gene sequence: CDR1 SGHTA, CDR2 FQGNSA. Trimming cost V 5 bases and J 7 bases; bases outside gene matches: 9. The CDR3 reads CASSPGQGLREQYF. The CDR3 DNA follows: TGTGCCAGCAGCCCCGGACAGGGGTTGCGGGAGCAGTACTTC. Full variable domain (remainder filled in from reference TRBV7-2 and TRBJ2-7): GAGVSQSPSNKVTEKGKDVELRCDPISGHTALYWYRQSLGQGLEFLIYFQGNSAPDKSGLPSDRFSAERTGGSVSTLTIQRTQQEDSAVYLCASSPGQGLREQYFGPGTRLTVT.

The genes are TRBV5-1 and TRBJ2-3; perhaps TRBD2 as D (6 bases). This CDR3 has 13 residues. V lost 3 bases to trimming and J lost 9 bases, with 14 bases between them. The germline gives CDR1 SGHRS, CDR2 YFSETQ. The CDR3 region has the DNA TGCGCCAGCAGCTCCCTGGGAGGCGACACGCAGTATTTT. It encodes CASSSLGGDTQYF.

The rearrangement links TRBV27 to TRBJ2-3; 8 nucleotides align to TRBD1. CDR3 size: 13 residues. Germline trimming cut 7 bases from V and 8 bases from J; bases unmatched to any gene: 8. The germline V gene encodes CDR1 MNHEY and CDR2 SMNVEV (reference sequence). DNA for the CDR3: TGTGCCAGCACCTACGGGACAGGATTTACGCAGTATTTT. Its protein product is CASTYGTGFTQYF.

This chain connects TRBV5-1 to TRBJ1-3, with D unclear. This CDR3 is 15 amino acids long. Looked up from germline, CDR1 is SGHRS and CDR2 is YFSETQ. V shed 0 bases and J shed 3 bases, with 10 bases lying between them. The CDR3 DNA reads as TGCGCCAGCAGCTTGGAACGGGGATTTGGAAACACCATATATTTT. It is translated as CASSLERGFGNTIYF.

This chain links TRBV5-1 with TRBJ1-2, with D tentatively TRBD1 (5 bases). The V end lost 4 bases, the J end lost 8 bases, and 12 bases lay between the germline ends. This CDR3 is built from 12 residues. Germline assignment: CDR1 SGHRS and CDR2 YFSETQ. The CDR3 DNA reads TGCGCCAGCAGCCCAGGGAATGTGGGCTACACCTTC. This sequence encodes CASSPGNVGYTF.

This clone has only a few counts. The chain is built from TRBV7-2 and TRBJ2-5; 7 nucleotides line up with TRBD1. V gave up 5 bases and J gave up 4 bases; unmatched junction bases: 10. The germline V gene encodes CDR1 SGHTA and CDR2 FQGNSA. The CDR3 is 15 amino acids. Here the CDR3 reads CASSEMTGLGETQYF. The CDR3 bases are TGTGCCAGCAGCGAAATGACAGGGTTGGGAGAGACCCAGTACTTC.

The chain is built from TRBV3-1 (or the pseudogene TRBV3-2) and TRBJ2-7; no definite D call. The CDR3 is made up of 11 amino acids. Between the trimmed V and J ends, which lost 4 bases and 7 bases, there was a span of 8 bases. In germline, CDR1 is LGHDT, CDR2 YNNKEL (reference sequence). DNA for the CDR3: TGTGCCAGCAGCCGCAACGGGGAGCAGTACTTC. This encodes CASSRNGEQYF.

V usage is TRBV4-2 and J usage is TRBJ2-1, with 10 nucleotides matching TRBD2. The junction had 11 bases not matched to a gene; V was cut back by 0 bases and J by 0 bases. Germline CDR1 and CDR2: LGHNA and YNFKEQ. The CDR3 loop spans 20 amino acids. CDR3 region: CASSQDLLAGVKSSYNEQFF. The CDR3, as DNA: TGTGCCAGCAGCCAAGATCTGCTAGCGGGGGTAAAAAGCTCCTACAATGAGCAGTTCTTC.

The chain joins TRBV5-1 to TRBJ2-7, with TRBD1 identical over 10 bases. From germline, CDR1 is SGHRS and CDR2 YFSETQ. The CDR3 contains 15 residues. V shed 4 bases, J shed 2 bases, and the junction held 6 bases outside the gene matches. The CDR3 is CASSRTGTGAYEQYF. CDR3 sequence (DNA): TGCGCCAGCAGCCGTACCGGGACAGGGGCCTACGAGCAGTACTTC.

This chain uses TRBV21-1 with TRBJ1-2; the table calls TRBD1, which could not be checked here. TRBV21-1 corresponds to a pseudogene. The CDR3 extends over 16 amino acids. The CDR3: CASSKVGGHASPRYTF. CDR3 bases: TGTGCCAGCAGCAAAGTAGGTGGACACGCAAGTCCCCGCTACACCTTC.

The V and J genes are TRBV18 and TRBJ2-2; 8 bases line up with TRBD2. After removal of 3 bases from V and 4 bases from J, the junction contained 10 bases not matched to a gene. In germline, CDR1 is KGHSH, CDR2 LQKENI. The length of the CDR3 is 17 residues. The CDR3 DNA reads as TGTGCCAGCTCACCCTCCAGGGCGGGGGGCCGCACCGGGGAGCTGTTTTTT. It specifies CASSPSRAGGRTGELFF.